Presented here are 25 T cell receptor beta chains from one specimen sequenced in a study of blood T cell repertoires in COVID-19 (dated by TCRdb to about 2020). The library was built by means of the immunoSEQ multiplex PCR assay. In its TCRdb copy, this immuneACCESS table keeps in-frame sequences only and misses some clones. Where compared with another copy, unresolved V genes explain less than half of these, and the others have no known cause. The sample includes under 300,000 clones, with roughly 86% observed a single time. The ten top clones hold 6% to 9% of the sample. The sequenced sample was peripheral blood. These receptors were obtained from a woman aged 65 to 85 with active or convalescent COVID-19.

In its sample, this clone was seen once. Other DNA variants within this sample encode the same CDR3. This chain uses TRBV15 with TRBJ1-1, with D possibly being TRBD1 (6 bases). The CDR3 has 14 residues. V gave up 3 bases and J gave up 4 bases, with 12 bases separating them. Germline V gene data show CDR1 as LNHNV and CDR2 as YYDKDF (reference sequence). The CDR3 DNA follows: TGTGCCACCAGCAGCCTAAGGGGGAGCACTGAAGCTTTCTTT. This translates into CATSSLRGSTEAFF.

The sample holds a few counts of this clone. V and J are TRBV27 and TRBJ1-2, with a tentative D call TRBD1 (5 bases). Trimming pared 4 bases from V and 4 bases from J, leaving 10 bases between. CDR3 length: 13 residues. CDR1 and CDR2 (germline): MNHEY, SMNVEV (reference sequence). CDR3 bases: TGTGCCAGCAGTTCCTTTGGGGCCTATGGCTACACCTTC. Translation: CASSSFGAYGYTF.

V and J are TRBV7-8 and TRBJ1-3; D perhaps matches TRBD1 (6 bases). Germline V gene data show CDR1 as SGHVS and CDR2 as FQNEAQ. V was shortened by 5 bases and J by 2 bases, with 13 bases between the two germline ends. There are 15 residues in the CDR3. In DNA, the CDR3 is TGTGCCAGCAGCCCGGGACAAAATGCTGGAAACACCATATATTTT. Encoded protein: CASSPGQNAGNTIYF.

In this sample, this clone turned up once. The chain carries TRBV7-8 and TRBJ1-6; D call uncertain. Trimming pared 1 base from V and 10 bases from J, leaving 8 bases between. The CDR3 length is 13 residues. The germline CDR1 and CDR2 sequences are SGHVS and FQNEAQ. CDR3 sequence: CASSLVGESPLHF. CDR3 nucleotide sequence: TGTGCCAGCAGCTTAGTCGGGGAATCACCCCTCCACTTT.

This clone was observed a single time. The V gene is TRBV18, the J gene TRBJ2-5; perhaps TRBD1 as D (5 bases). The CDR3 extends over 15 amino acids. Looked up from germline, CDR1 is KGHSH and CDR2 is LQKENI. The V gene lost 6 bases and the J gene lost 7 bases, with 21 bases spanning the gap. The CDR3 loop is CASSLRSDMTSTQYF. CDR3 bases: TGTGCCAGCTCTCTTAGATCGGACATGACCTCGACCCAGTACTTC.

The chain has TRBV5-1 and TRBJ1-1, with a tentative D call TRBD1 (6 bases). The CDR3 runs to 14 residues. The germline V gene encodes CDR1 SGHRS and CDR2 YFSETQ. V was shortened by 5 bases and J by 5 bases, with 16 bases between the two germline ends. The CDR3: CASSTQVGATEAFF. CDR3 in DNA: TGCGCCAGCAGTACCCAGGTGGGGGCAACTGAAGCTTTCTTT.

This sequence joins TRBV11-2 and TRBJ2-3; 8 nucleotides line up with TRBD1. Germline trimming cut 4 bases from V and 4 bases from J; bases unmatched to any gene: 10. The germline gives CDR1 SGHAT, CDR2 FQNNGV. The CDR3 length is 16 residues. The CDR3 sequence: CASSYGTGQGADTQYF. DNA for the CDR3: TGTGCCAGCAGCTATGGGACAGGTCAGGGGGCAGATACGCAGTATTTT.

This clone has only one observation. V gene TRBV19 combines with J gene TRBJ2-7; the D gene is possibly TRBD1 (7 bases). Germline loops: CDR1 LNHDA, CDR2 SQIVND (reference sequence). The CDR3 sequence is 14 residues long. V dropped 7 bases and J dropped 2 bases, with 15 bases sitting between them. CDR3 bases: TGTGCCAGTACCCCGGCAGGGGGGACCTACGAGCAGTACTTC. Protein product: CASTPAGGTYEQYF.

V is TRBV24-1 and J is TRBJ1-1; D is ambiguous. CDR1 and CDR2 (germline): KGHDR, SFDVKD. Deletions cut 9 bases from V and 1 base from J, with 11 bases between. There are 13 residues in the CDR3. CDR3 sequence reads: CATSRAGNTEAFF. The DNA of the CDR3 is TGTGCCACCTCCCGGGCGGGGAACACTGAAGCTTTCTTT.

The chain joins TRBV2 to TRBJ2-6; D remains ambiguous. The V end was cut by 2 bases, the J end by 0 bases, with 5 bases between. Germline V lookup: CDR1 SNHLY, CDR2 FYNNEI. This CDR3 has 15 amino acids. The CDR3 DNA sequence: TGTGCCAGCAGTGAAATCCTCTCTGGGGCCAACGTCCTGACTTTC. Translated, it gives CASSEILSGANVLTF.

The rearrangement links TRBV15 to TRBJ1-5; TRBD1 matches 10 bases. This CDR3 has 16 residues. The V gene end was trimmed by 0 bases and the J gene end by 3 bases; junction bases not matched to a gene: 2. CDR1 is LNHNV, CDR2 YYDKDF, per germline (reference sequence). CDR3 loop: CATSREGTGANQPQHF. CDR3 DNA sequence: TGTGCCACCAGCAGAGAGGGGACAGGGGCCAATCAGCCCCAGCATTTT.

The chain carries TRBV6-2 or TRBV6-3 and TRBJ1-5; TRBD1 might be the D (6 bases). V lost 1 base to trimming and J lost 6 bases, with 16 bases between them. This CDR3 region has 16 residues. CDR1 and CDR2 from the germline V gene are MNHEY and SVGEGT. CDR3 nucleotide sequence: TGTGCCAGCAGTTACTTGGGGGGGCGCGGGGGTCAGCCCCAGCATTTT. This sequence encodes CASSYLGGRGGQPQHF.

The gene calls are TRBV5-1 and TRBJ2-3; 14 positions agree with TRBD2. The trim removed 4 bases at V and 3 bases at J, leaving 1 base unmatched. This CDR3 comprises 15 residues. Germline V gene data show CDR1 as SGHRS and CDR2 as YFSETQ. In DNA form, the CDR3 reads TGCGCCAGCAGCGGGACTAGCGGGGGTACAGATACGCAGTATTTT. Protein sequence: CASSGTSGGTDTQYF.

The rearrangement links TRBV5-6 to TRBJ1-2, with TRBD1 matching 7 bases. This CDR3 comprises 18 residues. The germline V gene has CDR1 SGHDT and CDR2 YYEEEE. The V gene end was trimmed by 0 bases and the J gene end by 5 bases; junction bases not matched to a gene: 16. CDR3 sequence: CASSLVGGGTGLTYGYTF. In nucleotides, the CDR3 is TGTGCCAGCAGCTTGGTAGGGGGCGGAACCGGTTTGACGTATGGCTACACCTTC.

The chain combines TRBV2 with TRBJ2-5, with 10 bases aligning to TRBD2. The CDR3 runs to 13 residues. V was clipped by 4 bases and J by 5 bases; unmatched bases: 1. Germline lookup yields CDR1 SNHLY and CDR2 FYNNEI. This CDR3 reads CASSVTSGETQYF. The CDR3 DNA follows: TGTGCCAGCAGTGTGACTAGCGGGGAGACCCAGTACTTC.

This clone was counted only a few times. The chain has TRBV5-4 and TRBJ1-1; a weak D match, TRBD1 (6 bases). Per the germline V gene, CDR1 is SGHNT and CDR2 is YYREEE (reference sequence). The length of the CDR3 is 13 residues. V gave up 0 bases and J gave up 11 bases, with 14 bases separating them. The CDR3: CASSLGGGANAFF. The CDR3 DNA follows: TGTGCCAGCAGCTTGGGGGGGGGCGCGAATGCTTTCTTT. The whole variable domain, remainder taken from reference TRBV5-4 and TRBJ1-1, is ETGVTQSPTHLIKTRGQQVTLRCSSQSGHNTVSWYQQALGQGPQFIFQYYREEENGRGNFPPRFSGLQFPNYSSELNVNALELDDSALYLCASSLGGGANAFFGQGTRLTVV.

This chain links TRBV9 with TRBJ1-1; D gene unclear. There are 13 residues in the CDR3. CDR1 is SGDLS, CDR2 YYNGEE, per germline. The V gene lost 3 bases and the J gene lost 10 bases, with 16 bases spanning the gap. The CDR3 protein is CASSAEGSRGAFF. CDR3 DNA sequence: TGTGCCAGCAGCGCAGAGGGCAGCCGGGGAGCTTTCTTT.

This chain links TRBV4-3 with TRBJ1-1; 11 nucleotides agree with TRBD1. The CDR3 has 16 residues. Germline CDR1 is LGHNA and CDR2 is YSLEER. The ends lost 6 bases at V and 0 bases at J; junction bases unmatched: 6. The CDR3 sequence: CASSSGTGGMNTEAFF. The CDR3 DNA is TGCGCCAGCAGTTCCGGGACAGGGGGTATGAACACTGAAGCTTTCTTT.

The V call is TRBV21-1, the J call TRBJ2-7; TRBD1 was called by the table and not checked on the DNA. TRBV21-1 has pseudogene status. The CDR3 has 19 residues. The CDR3 region has the DNA TGTGCCAGCAGCAAAGTCCATGGGGGACAGCGGATGGGCTCCTACGAGCAGTACTTC. This sequence encodes CASSKVHGGQRMGSYEQYF.

This chain uses TRBV7-7 with TRBJ2-3; possible D gene TRBD1, 5 bases. The CDR3 runs 16 residues. V lost 9 bases and J 1 base, leaving 20 bases between the germline ends. The germline CDR1 and CDR2 sequences are SSHAT and FNYEAQ (reference sequence). The chain's CDR3 is CASFRMTVLGTDTQYF. The CDR3 nucleotides are TGTGCCAGTTTTAGGATGACAGTGCTTGGCACAGATACGCAGTATTTT.

The chain recombines TRBV27 with TRBJ1-2; D remains ambiguous. The CDR3 totals 13 residues. Germline V CDR1 and CDR2: MNHEY, SMNVEV (reference sequence). Trimming cost V 3 bases and J 4 bases, with 9 bases left between them. CDR3 sequence: CASSFGRGYGYTF. The DNA for the CDR3 is TGTGCCAGCAGTTTCGGCCGGGGCTATGGCTACACCTTC.

The genes are TRBV3-1 (or the pseudogene TRBV3-2) and TRBJ2-5; TRBD1 matches at 11 bases. Germline-derived CDR1 and CDR2 are LGHDT and YNNKEL (reference sequence). CDR3 length equals 17 residues. J gave up 5 bases and V 0 bases, and 8 bases lay outside the gene matches. In DNA, the CDR3 is TGTGCCAGCAGCCAAGATCCCCTGGGGACAGGGGGGGAGACCCAGTACTTC. Protein: CASSQDPLGTGGETQYF.

The gene calls are TRBV5-4 and TRBJ2-5, with TRBD1 identical over 9 bases. Germline lookup yields CDR1 SGHNT and CDR2 YYREEE (reference sequence). The V and J ends lost 0 bases and 4 bases, in that order; junction bases with no gene match: 1. The CDR3 length is 14 residues. CDR3 sequence (DNA): TGTGCCAGCAGCTTGGAGACAGGGGGAGAGACCCAGTACTTC. Its translation is CASSLETGGETQYF.

The V gene is TRBV4-3, the J gene TRBJ1-6, with 10 positions matching TRBD1. Per germline, CDR1 LGHNA and CDR2 YSLEER. V lost 1 base and J lost 8; bases outside the gene matches: 2. The CDR3 covers 15 residues. The chain's CDR3 is CASSQGQGADSPLHF. CDR3 sequence (DNA): TGCGCCAGCAGCCAAGGACAGGGGGCTGATTCACCCCTCCACTTT.

This clone was counted a single time. The DNA of the CDR3 is TGTGCCACCAGCTTACGACAGTCGAACACTGAAGCTTTCTTT. Its translation: CATSLRQSNTEAFF. The V and J genes are TRBV15 and TRBJ1-1, with D tentatively TRBD1 (5 bases). Germline values: CDR1 LNHNV, CDR2 YYDKDF (reference sequence). The CDR3 is made up of 14 amino acids. V was cut by 5 bases and J by 1 base, with 11 bases left in between.